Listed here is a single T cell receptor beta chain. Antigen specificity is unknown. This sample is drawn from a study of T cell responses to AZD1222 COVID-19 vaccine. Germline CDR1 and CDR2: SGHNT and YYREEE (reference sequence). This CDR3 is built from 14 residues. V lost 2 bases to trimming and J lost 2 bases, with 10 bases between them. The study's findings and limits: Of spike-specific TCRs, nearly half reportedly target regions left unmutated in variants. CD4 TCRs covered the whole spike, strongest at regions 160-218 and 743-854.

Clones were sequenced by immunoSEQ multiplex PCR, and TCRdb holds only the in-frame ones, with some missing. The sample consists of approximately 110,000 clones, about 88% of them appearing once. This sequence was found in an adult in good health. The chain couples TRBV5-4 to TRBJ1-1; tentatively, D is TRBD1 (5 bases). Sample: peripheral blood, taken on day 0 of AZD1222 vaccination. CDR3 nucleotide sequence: TGTGCCAGCAGCTTCGGGGGAGGAAACACTGAAGCTTTCTTT. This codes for CASSFGGGNTEAFF.